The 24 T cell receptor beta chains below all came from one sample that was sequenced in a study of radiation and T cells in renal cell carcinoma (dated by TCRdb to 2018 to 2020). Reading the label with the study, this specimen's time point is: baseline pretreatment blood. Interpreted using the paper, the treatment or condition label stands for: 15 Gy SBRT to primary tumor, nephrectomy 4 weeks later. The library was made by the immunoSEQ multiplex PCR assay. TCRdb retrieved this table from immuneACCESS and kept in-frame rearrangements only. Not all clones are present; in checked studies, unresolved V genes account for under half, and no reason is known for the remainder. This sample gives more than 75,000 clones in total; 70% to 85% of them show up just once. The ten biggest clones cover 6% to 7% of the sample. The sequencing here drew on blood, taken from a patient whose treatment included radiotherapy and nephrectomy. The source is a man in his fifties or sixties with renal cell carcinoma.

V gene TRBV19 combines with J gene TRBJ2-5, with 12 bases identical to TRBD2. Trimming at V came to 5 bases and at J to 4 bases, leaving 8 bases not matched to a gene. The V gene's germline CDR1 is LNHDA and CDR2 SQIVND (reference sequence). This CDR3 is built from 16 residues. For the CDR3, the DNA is TGTGCCAGTAGTCCCCTGCCGGGACTAGCGGGAGAGACCCAGTACTTC. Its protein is CASSPLPGLAGETQYF.

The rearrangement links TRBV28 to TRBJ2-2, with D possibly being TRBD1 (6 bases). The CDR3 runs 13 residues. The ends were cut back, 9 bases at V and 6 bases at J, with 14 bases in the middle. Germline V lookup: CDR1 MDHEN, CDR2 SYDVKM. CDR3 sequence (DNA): TGTGCCAGTAGGGTTACAGGGCCCGGGGAGCTGTTTTTT. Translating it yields CASRVTGPGELFF.

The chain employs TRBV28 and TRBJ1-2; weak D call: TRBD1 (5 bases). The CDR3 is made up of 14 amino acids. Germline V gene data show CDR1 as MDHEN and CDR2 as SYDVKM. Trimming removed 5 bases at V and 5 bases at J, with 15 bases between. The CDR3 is CASSLGGEIYGYTF. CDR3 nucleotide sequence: TGTGCCAGCAGTCTGGGGGGGGAAATTTATGGCTACACCTTC.

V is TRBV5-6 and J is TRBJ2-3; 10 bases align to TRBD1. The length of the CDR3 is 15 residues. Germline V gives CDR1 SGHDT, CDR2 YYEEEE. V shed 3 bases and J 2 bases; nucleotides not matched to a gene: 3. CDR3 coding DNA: TGTGCCAGCAGCTCGGGACAGGGGATCACAGATACGCAGTATTTT. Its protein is CASSSGQGITDTQYF.

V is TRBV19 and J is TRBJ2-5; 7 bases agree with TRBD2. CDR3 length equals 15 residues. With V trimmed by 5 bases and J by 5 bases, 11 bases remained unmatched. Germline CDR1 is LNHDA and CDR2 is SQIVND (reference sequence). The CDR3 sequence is CASSAMYGGSETQYF. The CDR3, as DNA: TGTGCCAGTAGTGCTATGTACGGCGGGAGTGAGACCCAGTACTTC.

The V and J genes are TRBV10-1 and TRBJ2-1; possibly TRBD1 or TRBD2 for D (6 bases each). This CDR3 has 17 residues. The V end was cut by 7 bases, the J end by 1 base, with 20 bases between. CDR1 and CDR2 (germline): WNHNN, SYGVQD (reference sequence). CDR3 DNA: TGCGCCAGCACACAGGGTAACCGGGACTTATCCTACAATGAGCAGTTCTTC. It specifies CASTQGNRDLSYNEQFF.

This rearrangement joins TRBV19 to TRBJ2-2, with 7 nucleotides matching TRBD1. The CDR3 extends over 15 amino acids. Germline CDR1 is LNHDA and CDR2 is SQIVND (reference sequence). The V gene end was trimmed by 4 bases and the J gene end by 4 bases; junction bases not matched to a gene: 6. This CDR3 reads CASSNGQATTGELFF. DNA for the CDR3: TGTGCCAGTAGTAACGGACAGGCTACCACCGGGGAGCTGTTTTTT.

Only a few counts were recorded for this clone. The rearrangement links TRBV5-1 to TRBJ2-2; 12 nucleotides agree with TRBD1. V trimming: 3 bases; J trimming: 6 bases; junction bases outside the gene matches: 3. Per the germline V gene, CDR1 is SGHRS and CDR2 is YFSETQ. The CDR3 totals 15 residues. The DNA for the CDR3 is TGCGCCAGCAGCTCGGGGACAGGGGGCTCCGGGGAGCTGTTTTTT. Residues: CASSSGTGGSGELFF.

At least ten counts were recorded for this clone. CDR3 in DNA: TGTGCCAGCAGCTTCCGACAGGGGCCGACTGAAGCTTTCTTT. Its protein product is CASSFRQGPTEAFF. This chain links TRBV7-2 with TRBJ1-1; TRBD1 matches at 8 bases. The CDR3 has 14 amino acids. Trimming at V came to 3 bases and at J to 5 bases, leaving 5 bases not matched to a gene. The germline V gene encodes CDR1 SGHTA and CDR2 FQGNSA. Full variable domain (rest looked up from reference TRBV7-2 and TRBJ1-1): GAGVSQSPSNKVTEKGKDVELRCDPISGHTALYWYRQSLGQGLEFLIYFQGNSAPDKSGLPSDRFSAERTGGSVSTLTIQRTQQEDSAVYLCASSFRQGPTEAFFGQGTRLTVV.

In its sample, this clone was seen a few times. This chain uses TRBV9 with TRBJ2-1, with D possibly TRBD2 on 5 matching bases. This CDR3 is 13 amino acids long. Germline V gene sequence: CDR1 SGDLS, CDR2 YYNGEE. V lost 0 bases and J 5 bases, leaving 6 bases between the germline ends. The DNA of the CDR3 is TGTGCCAGCAGCGTAGAACTAGACAATGAGCAGTTCTTC. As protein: CASSVELDNEQFF.

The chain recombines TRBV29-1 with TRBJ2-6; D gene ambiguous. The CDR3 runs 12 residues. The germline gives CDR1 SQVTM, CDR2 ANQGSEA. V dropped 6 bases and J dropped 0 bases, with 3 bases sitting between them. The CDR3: CSVGSGANVLTF. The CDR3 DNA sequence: TGCAGCGTGGGCTCTGGGGCCAACGTCCTGACTTTC.

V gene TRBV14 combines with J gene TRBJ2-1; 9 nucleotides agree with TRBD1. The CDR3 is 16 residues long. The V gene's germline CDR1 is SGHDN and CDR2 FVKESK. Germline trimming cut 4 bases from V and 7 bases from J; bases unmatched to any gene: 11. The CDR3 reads CASSRSGQGIWNEQFF. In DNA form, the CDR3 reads TGTGCCAGCAGCCGATCGGGACAGGGAATTTGGAATGAGCAGTTCTTC. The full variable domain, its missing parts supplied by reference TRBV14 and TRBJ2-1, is EAGVTQFPSHSVIEKGQTVTLRCDPISGHDNLYWYRRVMGKEIKFLLHFVKESKQDESGMPNNRFLAERTGGTYSTLKVQPAELEDSGVYFCASSRSGQGIWNEQFFGPGTRLTVL.

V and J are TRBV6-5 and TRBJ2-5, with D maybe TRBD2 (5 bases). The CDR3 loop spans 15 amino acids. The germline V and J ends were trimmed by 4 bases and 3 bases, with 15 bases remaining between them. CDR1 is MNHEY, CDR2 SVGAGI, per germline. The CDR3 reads CASSLTRTRKETQYF. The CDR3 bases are TGTGCCAGCAGTTTGACCCGAACTAGAAAAGAGACCCAGTACTTC.

The DNA of the CDR3 is TGCGCCAGCAGCCAAGAAAGCAGCGGGAGCAATGAGCAGTTCTTC. Translating gives CASSQESSGSNEQFF. The rearrangement joins TRBV4-1 to TRBJ2-1; the match to TRBD2 covers 8 bases. The V gene's germline CDR1 is MGHRA and CDR2 YSYEKL. J lost 6 bases, V lost 0 bases, and 4 bases had no gene match. There are 15 residues in the CDR3.

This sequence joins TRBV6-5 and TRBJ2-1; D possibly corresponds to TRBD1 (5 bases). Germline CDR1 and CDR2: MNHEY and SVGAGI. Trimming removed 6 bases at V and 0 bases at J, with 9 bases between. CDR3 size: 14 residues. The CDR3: CASRRQSSYNEQFF. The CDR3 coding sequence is TGTGCCAGCAGAAGACAGAGCTCCTACAATGAGCAGTTCTTC.

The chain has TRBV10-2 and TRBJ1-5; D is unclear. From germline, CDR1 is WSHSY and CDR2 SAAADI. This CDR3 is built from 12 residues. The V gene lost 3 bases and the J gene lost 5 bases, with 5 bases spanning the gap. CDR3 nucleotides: TGCGCCAGCAGTGAACCGGATCAGCCCCAGCATTTT. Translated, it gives CASSEPDQPQHF.

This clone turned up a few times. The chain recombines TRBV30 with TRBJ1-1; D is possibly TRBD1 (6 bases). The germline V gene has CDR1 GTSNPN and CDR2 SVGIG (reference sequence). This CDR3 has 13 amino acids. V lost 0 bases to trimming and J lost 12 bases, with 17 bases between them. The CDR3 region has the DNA TGTGCCTGGAGTGTTCGGCAGGGGAGGTTAACTTTCTTT. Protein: CAWSVRQGRLTFF. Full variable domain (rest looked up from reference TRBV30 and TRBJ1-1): SQTIHQWPATLVQPVGSPLSLECTVEGTSNPNLYWYRQAAGRGLQLLFYSVGIGQISSEVPQNLSASRPQDRQFILSSKKLLLSDSGFYLCAWSVRQGRLTFFGQGTRLTVV.

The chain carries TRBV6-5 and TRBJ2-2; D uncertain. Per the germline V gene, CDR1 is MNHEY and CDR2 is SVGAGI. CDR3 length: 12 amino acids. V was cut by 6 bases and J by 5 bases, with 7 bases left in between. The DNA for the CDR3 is TGTGCCAGCAGACCGTCTACCGGGGAGCTGTTTTTT. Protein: CASRPSTGELFF.

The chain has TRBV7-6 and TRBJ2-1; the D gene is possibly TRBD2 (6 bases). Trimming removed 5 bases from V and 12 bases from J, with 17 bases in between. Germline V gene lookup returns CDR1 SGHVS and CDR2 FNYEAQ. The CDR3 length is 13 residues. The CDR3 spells CASSPIGEDGQFF. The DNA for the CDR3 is TGTGCCAGCAGCCCCATCGGGGAGGATGGGCAGTTCTTC.

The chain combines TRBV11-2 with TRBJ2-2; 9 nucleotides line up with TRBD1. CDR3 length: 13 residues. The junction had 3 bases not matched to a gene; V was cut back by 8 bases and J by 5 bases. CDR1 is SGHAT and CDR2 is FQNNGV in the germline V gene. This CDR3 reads CASSQGATGELFF. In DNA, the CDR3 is TGTGCCAGCTCACAGGGGGCAACCGGGGAGCTGTTTTTT.

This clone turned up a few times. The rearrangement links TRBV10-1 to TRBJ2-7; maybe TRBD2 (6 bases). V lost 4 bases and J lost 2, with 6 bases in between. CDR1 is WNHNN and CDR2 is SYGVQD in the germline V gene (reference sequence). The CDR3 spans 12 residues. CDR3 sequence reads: CASSAGAYEQYF. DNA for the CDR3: TGCGCCAGCAGTGCGGGAGCCTACGAGCAGTACTTC.

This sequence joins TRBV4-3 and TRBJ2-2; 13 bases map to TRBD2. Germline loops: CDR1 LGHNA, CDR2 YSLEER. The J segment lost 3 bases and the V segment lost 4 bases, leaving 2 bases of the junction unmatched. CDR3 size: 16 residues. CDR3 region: CASSRGLAGYTGELFF. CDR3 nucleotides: TGCGCCAGCAGCCGGGGACTAGCGGGATACACCGGGGAGCTGTTTTTT.

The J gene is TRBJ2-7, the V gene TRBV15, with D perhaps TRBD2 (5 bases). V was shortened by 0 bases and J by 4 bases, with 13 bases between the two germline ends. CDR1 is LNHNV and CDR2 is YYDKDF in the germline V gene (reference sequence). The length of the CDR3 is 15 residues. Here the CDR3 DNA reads TGTGCCACCAGCAGAGATGCGAGGGTTGGGTACGAGCAGTACTTC. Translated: CATSRDARVGYEQYF.

The CDR3 loop is CASSLIGRGDYGYTF. The CDR3 coding sequence is TGTGCCAGCAGTTTAATCGGCAGGGGGGACTATGGCTACACCTTC. This chain connects TRBV28 to TRBJ1-2, with 7 bases matching TRBD1. The CDR3 runs to 15 residues. Trimming at V came to 2 bases and at J to 3 bases, leaving 6 bases not matched to a gene. The germline CDR1 and CDR2 sequences are MDHEN and SYDVKM.